This T cell receptor beta chain was identified during a study of blood T cells in healthy people across ages (dated by TCRdb to about 2015). About the study as a whole: In model experiments, roughly one uniquely barcoded TCR beta cDNA molecule per two T cells was captured by template switching. To avoid experimental bias, donors of different ages were randomly spread across the sequencing lanes. The donors were divided into four age groups: young (average approximately 15 years), middle-aged (about 40), aged (roughly 60) and long-lived (roughly 88). Using deep sequencing normalized with unique cDNA molecular identifiers, the study measured how TCR beta repertoire diversity changes with age. Two additional independent replicas of 1 million unique cDNA reads from the same blood draw were analyzed for two donors (one aged 18 to 29 and one aged 80 or older).

In its sample, this clonotype was seen a few times. There is no known antigen for this receptor. The sample holds no much larger clone one base away, and base qualities are not on file. Library method: 5' RACE. Instrument used: Illumina HiSeq 2500. The second PCR ran for about 7 to 11 cycles and used a J-beta primer mix along with a sample-barcoded 5' primer. A template-switch 5' adaptor carrying 12 random nucleotides introduced a unique molecular identifier onto each TCR beta cDNA molecule. Each sample yielded at least 2.5 million CDR3-containing paired-end reads. First-strand cDNA synthesis was performed from all RNA using the Mint cDNA synthesis kit, with priming by a TRBC-specific oligonucleotide. Following uracil-DNA glycosylase treatment, a first 18-cycle PCR with universal primers M1SS and BC2_uni_R was performed on all cDNA. On the study's bioinformatics: Normalization of each sample was performed by random selection of 1 million high-quality reads, each carrying a distinct molecular identifier. Reads with shared molecular identifiers were discarded instead of being binned into consensus sequences. CDR3 identification, clonotype clustering and error correction used MiTCR with a Q25 quality threshold and the strictest error-elimination algorithm. Lower-bound total TCR beta diversity was estimated with a nonparametric unseen species model using Euler transformation. Using fastp trimming at Q25 and MiXCR clonotype assembly, TCRdb reanalyzed the public sequencing data and kept in-frame beta chains. Each entry merges the rows of one CDR3 protein and shows their most common DNA and genes. Here the V and J calls rest on TCRdb's processing, not on the authors' analysis. The sample table records approximately 800,000 distinct CDR3 sequences; about 37% of these occur just once. The biggest ten clones account for over 10% of the sample.

Systemically healthy Caucasian individuals from Russia, some 40 in total and aged about 6 to 95 years, were included as donors. Approximately 9.3 milliliters of peripheral blood were drawn from each donor into EDTA-treated Vacutainer tubes. PBMCs were isolated by Ficoll-Paque density-gradient centrifugation, with at least 6 million obtained per sample. Total RNA, at least 5 micrograms per sample, was extracted from PBMCs with Trizol reagent. The percentages of naive CD45RAhigh/CD27high T cells were determined by flow cytometry on a PBMC aliquot from every donor. Study-wide conclusions, independent of this receptor: Total diversity estimates from one million sequenced T cells were considered lower bounds and underestimates. The long-lived group showed more naive CD4+ T cells, fewer expanded clones and increased TCR diversity than the aged group, suggesting age selection. The percentage of naive T cells measured by flow cytometry correlated strongly with observed TCR beta diversity. The CMV infection status of donors was not known, potentially confounding age-related changes in expanded clonotypes. Observed TCR beta diversity per million T cells fell roughly linearly with age, and a significant reduction was already apparent by age around 40. Conclusive comparison of naive and antigen-experienced compartments was prevented by the profiling of bulk unsorted PBMCs.

Sequencing was performed on blood. The sequence derives from a man between 18 and 35 years old in good health.

The encoded CDR3 is CASSRQGDYNEQFF. At the DNA level, the sequence is TGCGCCAGCAGTCGACAGGGCGACTACAATGAGCAGTTCTTC. This chain joins TRBV4-1 to TRBJ2-1; the central 7 bases match TRBD1. V is cut back by 6 bases and J by 3 bases, with 5 bases in the junction unmatched. CDR1 and CDR2 were assigned from the germline V gene as MGHRA and YSYEKL. Spanning cysteine to phenylalanine, the CDR3 consists of 14 amino acids. Only the CDR3 part of the read is kept: 42 bases, read in frame from the first base.